The 20 T cell receptor beta chains listed next were all sequenced from one sample in a study of tumor-infiltrating lymphocytes in primary liver carcinoma. Total RNA amounting to around 540 ng was the source from which TCR beta cDNA was made with a constant-region primer. Construction of TCR beta libraries relied on three successive nested multiplex PCR rounds employing slightly modified ARM-PCR. The first two PCR rounds used TRBV1-TRBV30 primers with a Cbeta primer, around 10 cycles each. TCRdb analysed the multiplex PCR reads with MiXCR anew, one entry per CDR3 protein. Counted here are 100,000 to 120,000 distinct CDR3 sequences, approximately 78% occurring once; the ten biggest clones make up more than 15%. Co-extracting RNA and DNA was done with roughly 17-34 mg of unsorted bulk tissue as input. The sample comprised liver tumor tissue from sampling region 3. Subset described: tumor region T3, left-lateral pole. All receptors come from a man in his forties with primary liver carcinoma and hepatitis B virus infection.

The chain has TRBV29-1 and TRBJ1-1; D uncertain. The CDR3 covers 12 residues. The germline V gene encodes CDR1 SQVTM and CDR2 ANQGSEA. The CDR3 region has the DNA TGCACGGTTCGATGGGCCGCGACTGAAGCTTTCTTT. Its protein is CTVRWAATEAFF. The complete variable domain, with remaining parts taken from reference TRBV29-1 and TRBJ1-1, reads SAVISQKPSRDICQRGTSLTIQCQVDSQVTMMFWYRQQPGQSLTLIATANQGSEATYESGFVIDKFPISRPNLTFSTLTVSNMSPEDSSIYLCTVRWAATEAFFGQGTRLTVV.

For this clonotype: Mismatch with germline at one junction end may stem from a read error. The chain employs TRBV12-3 or TRBV12-4 and TRBJ1-5, with no clear D. CDR3 size: 16 residues. The CDR3 nucleotides read TGTGCTAGCACTCCCGGCGAGTACGGCGACAAACAGCCCCAGCATTTT. Encoded protein: CASTPGEYGDKQPQHF.

For this clonotype: The CDR3 ends on some other residue instead of the conserved phenylalanine or tryptophan, so this is likely a read error. The chain couples TRBV6-2 or TRBV6-3 to TRBJ2-2; a weak D match, TRBD1 (6 bases). The CDR3 is 16 residues long. V lost 0 bases and J 4 bases, leaving 12 bases between the germline ends. CDR1 is MNHEY, CDR2 SVGEGT, per germline. The CDR3 spells CASSYSIGTTTGELFL. CDR3 nucleotides: TGTGCCAGCAGTTACTCGATAGGGACAACCACCGGGGAGCTGTTTCTC.

Concerning this clonotype: Given the absence of the conserved phenylalanine or tryptophan at the CDR3 end, a read error is likely. This chain joins TRBV6-1 and TRBJ1-1; D gene ambiguous. The CDR3 is 13 residues long. Germline CDR1 is MNHNS and CDR2 is SASEGT. CDR3 bases: TGTGCCAGCAGTGATGGTAGGAACATTGAAGCTTTCTAT. It is translated as CASSDGRNIEAFY.

This clonotype was recorded a few times. Sequence at one end of the junction differs from germline and may be a read error. V usage is TRBV7-8 and J usage is TRBJ2-3; TRBD2 matches at 9 bases. Germline assignment: CDR1 SGHVS and CDR2 FQNEAQ. The CDR3 has 16 amino acids. In DNA form, the CDR3 reads TGTGCCAGTAGCTACAGACTAGCGGACGACACAGATACGCAGTATTTT. Encoded protein: CASSYRLADDTDTQYF.

In the case of this clonotype: Germline is not matched at one junction end, which may reflect a read error. The chain employs TRBV11-2 and TRBJ2-1; the D gene could be TRBD1 or TRBD2 (5 bases each). CDR3 size: 15 residues. Germline V CDR1 and CDR2: SGHAT, FQNNGV. For the CDR3, the DNA is TGTGCCAGTAGCTTATGGTCCGGTGAGGGGTATGAGCAGTTCTTC. It codes for CASSLWSGEGYEQFF.

As regards this clonotype: The junction departs from the called germline gene at one end, perhaps through a read error. The V call is TRBV29-1, the J call TRBJ1-2, with D uncertain. Per germline, CDR1 SQVTM and CDR2 ANQGSEA. This CDR3 is built from 13 residues. The CDR3 region is CSASGLGNYGYTF. CDR3 bases: TGCAGCGCCTCTGGGTTGGGTAACTATGGTTACACCTTC.

The CDR3 reads CAYSFLAGGYTF. The CDR3 DNA reads as TGTGCCTACAGCTTTCTGGCGGGAGGCTACACCTTC. The V and J genes are TRBV7-8 and TRBJ1-2; no reliable D call. The CDR3 has 12 amino acids. Trimming removed 11 bases from V and 8 bases from J, with 18 bases in between. Germline CDR1 SGHVS, CDR2 FQNEAQ.

This sequence joins TRBV28 and TRBJ2-2; the D gene is possibly TRBD2 (6 bases). V shed 6 bases and J shed 8 bases, with 13 bases lying between them. CDR1 MDHEN and CDR2 SYDVKM come from the germline V gene. The CDR3 consists of 13 residues. The CDR3 is CASRRGRTGELFF. CDR3 sequence (DNA): TGTGCCAGCAGACGTGGGAGGACTGGGGAGCTGTTTTTT.

As to this clonotype: One end of the junction is discordant with germline, which a read error may explain. The chain recombines TRBV11-3 with TRBJ2-3; 9 bases are a match to TRBD2. This CDR3 is 16 amino acids long. The germline gives CDR1 SGHNT, CDR2 YENEEA. The CDR3 region has the DNA TGTGCCGGCAGTGGCAGCCCGGCGGGAGGGGTGGATACACACTATTTT. It is translated as CAGSGSPAGGVDTHYF.

Worth noting for this clonotype: The conserved closing phenylalanine or tryptophan is absent in this CDR3, likely reflecting a read error. The chain recombines TRBV29-1 with TRBJ1-1; D is possibly TRBD1 (5 bases). Germline CDR1 SQVTM, CDR2 ANQGSEA. The V end was cut by 4 bases, the J end by 0 bases, with 15 bases between. The CDR3 length is 15 residues. The CDR3 sequence: CSVGRGWVMNTEAFY. CDR3 sequence (DNA): TGCAGCGTTGGTAGGGGCTGGGTAATGAACACTGAAGCTTTCTAT.

Concerning this clonotype itself: Mismatch with germline at one junction end may stem from a read error. J is TRBJ2-1 and V is TRBV6-1, with D perhaps being TRBD1 or TRBD2 (5 bases each). CDR1 and CDR2 from the germline V gene are MNHNS and SASEGT. The CDR3 is made up of 13 amino acids. The CDR3, as DNA: TGTGCCAGCAGTGAGACTAAGGACAAGGGTGGGCTCTTC. This sequence encodes CASSETKDKGGLF.

This clonotype was recorded only once. Mismatch with germline at one junction end may stem from a read error. The gene calls are TRBV5-6 and TRBJ2-2; TRBD2 is a possible D gene (6 bases). Germline V gene data show CDR1 as SGHDT and CDR2 as YYEEEE. The CDR3 sequence is 16 residues long. CDR3 nucleotides: TGTGCCAGCAGCGTACCGGGACGGGGGAACACCGGAGAGCTGTTTTTT. Encoded protein: CASSVPGRGNTGELFF.

With regard to this clonotype: Given the absence of the conserved phenylalanine or tryptophan at the CDR3 end, a read error is likely. The genes are TRBV11-2 and TRBJ1-4; 8 nucleotides match TRBD1. The CDR3 is 14 amino acids. Germline V gene lookup returns CDR1 SGHAT and CDR2 FQNNGV. The junction had 3 bases not matched to a gene; V was cut back by 1 base and J by 8 bases. CDR3 amino acids: CASSLGQGAEKLFL. As DNA, the CDR3 is TGTGCCAGCAGCTTAGGCCAGGGGGCCGAAAAACTGTTTTTA.

This clonotype was observed a few times. This may arise from a read error, as a much more abundant clone is one base away. This chain uses TRBV30 with TRBJ1-1; D remains ambiguous. The germline V gene has CDR1 GTSNPN and CDR2 SVGIG (reference sequence). This CDR3 has 13 amino acids. The CDR3 is CASLPDIYTEASF. CDR3 bases: TGTGCCTCCCTTCCAGATATTTACACTGAAGCTTCCTTT.

This clonotype was seen a few times. This could be a read error, since a much larger clone is one nucleotide away. The chain recombines TRBV30 with TRBJ1-1; possible D gene TRBD1, 6 bases. Germline V gene sequence: CDR1 GTSNPN, CDR2 SVGIG (reference sequence). This CDR3 comprises 15 residues. Trimming took off 0 bases at V and 7 bases at J, with 18 bases between the two ends. The CDR3 DNA reads as TGTGCCTGGAGTGTATGGGGAGGGGGAAGGAATGAAGCTTTCTTT. Its protein product is CAWSVWGGGRNEAFF.

As regards this clonotype: One end of the junction is discordant with germline, which a read error may explain. The chain has TRBV11-2 and TRBJ2-6, with D maybe TRBD2 (5 bases). Per the germline V gene, CDR1 is SGHAT and CDR2 is FQNNGV. The CDR3 spans 15 residues. The DNA of the CDR3 is TGTACAACCCAGCGGCCGCGCTCTGGGACCAACGTCCTGACTTTC. Translated, it gives CTTQRPRSGTNVLTF.

About this clonotype itself: The germline gene is not matched at one end of the junction; a read error may be the cause. This chain links TRBV7-3 with TRBJ2-3; 16 bases agree with TRBD2. CDR3 length: 18 amino acids. Per germline, CDR1 SGHTA and CDR2 FQGTGA. DNA for the CDR3: TGTGCCAACAGCCCAGGGACTAGCGGGAGGGCCGCACAGGATACGCAGTATTTT. This codes for CANSPGTSGRAAQDTQYF.

The chain carries TRBV11-2 and TRBJ2-3, with D tentatively TRBD2 (6 bases). Looked up from germline, CDR1 is SGHAT and CDR2 is FQNNGV. V lost 10 bases and J lost 3, with 26 bases in between. The length of the CDR3 is 17 residues. The CDR3 DNA sequence: TGTGCCAACGGCTTAGATCCGGGGGAGACTAGGACAGATACGCAGTATTTT. Protein sequence: CANGLDPGETRTDTQYF. Drawing the rest from reference TRBV11-2 and TRBJ2-3, the complete variable domain is EAGVAQSPRYKIIEKRQSVAFWCNPISGHATLYWYQQILGQGPKLLIQFQNNGVVDDSQLPKDRFSAERLKGVDSTLKIQPAKLEDSAVYLCANGLDPGETRTDTQYFGPGTRLTVL.

A word on this clonotype: Relative to the germline gene, one junction end is altered; a read error may explain this. The rearrangement links TRBV4-2 to TRBJ2-2; D not resolved. This CDR3 is 14 amino acids long. Germline values: CDR1 LGHNA, CDR2 YNFKEQ. The CDR3 reads CASRQDPIGGELFF. CDR3 in DNA: TGTGCCAGCCGCCAAGATCCAATTGGCGGGGAGCTGTTTTTT.